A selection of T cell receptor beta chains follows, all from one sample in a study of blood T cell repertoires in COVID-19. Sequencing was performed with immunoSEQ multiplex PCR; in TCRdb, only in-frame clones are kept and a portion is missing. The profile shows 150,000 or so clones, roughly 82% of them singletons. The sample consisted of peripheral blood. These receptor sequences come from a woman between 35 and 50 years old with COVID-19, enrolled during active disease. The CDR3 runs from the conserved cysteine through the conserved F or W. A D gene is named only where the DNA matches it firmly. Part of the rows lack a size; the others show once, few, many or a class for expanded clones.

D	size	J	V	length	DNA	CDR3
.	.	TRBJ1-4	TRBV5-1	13	TGCGCCAGCAGTGAAGCCGGAGGTGAAAAACTGTTTTTT	CASSEAGGEKLFF
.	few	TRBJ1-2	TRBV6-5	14	TGTGCCAGCAGCCAAAAGGGACAAAACTATGGCTACACCTTC	CASSQKGQNYGYTF
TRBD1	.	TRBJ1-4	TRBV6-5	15	TGTGCCAGCAGTCCCGGGACAGGGGTCGGCGAAAAACTGTTTTTT	CASSPGTGVGEKLFF
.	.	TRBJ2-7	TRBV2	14	TGTGCCAGCAGAGCACAGGGAAGTCGAGGCGAGCAGTACTTC	CASRAQGSRGEQYF
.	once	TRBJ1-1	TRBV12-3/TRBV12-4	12	TGTGCCAGCAGTTTTCCAGGCACTGAAGCTTTCTTT	CASSFPGTEAFF
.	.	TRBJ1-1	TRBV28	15	TGTGCCAGCAGTTTAAGACAGTTGTATAACACTGAAGCTTTCTTT	CASSLRQLYNTEAFF
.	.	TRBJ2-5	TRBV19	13	TGTGCCAGTAGTGTAGTGGGAGAAGAGACCCAGTACTTC	CASSVVGEETQYF
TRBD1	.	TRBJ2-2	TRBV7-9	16	TGTGCCAGCAGCAGCCGGGACAGGGGAAACACCGGGGAGCTGTTTTTT	CASSSRDRGNTGELFF
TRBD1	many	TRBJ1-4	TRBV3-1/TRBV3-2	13	TGTGCCAGCGGTGACAGGGGAGGAGAAAAACTGTTTTTT	CASGDRGGEKLFF
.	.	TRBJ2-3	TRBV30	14	TGTGCTTGGAGTGGAGGGCGGGGCACAGATACGCAGTATTTT	CAWSGGRGTDTQYF
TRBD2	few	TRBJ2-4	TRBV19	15	TGTGCCAGTAGTATATTTCTAGCGGACAAAAACATTCAGTACTTC	CASSIFLADKNIQYF
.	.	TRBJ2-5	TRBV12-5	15	TGTGCTAGTGGTTCCCTATCCGGTGTTCTGGAGACCCAGTACTTC	CASGSLSGVLETQYF
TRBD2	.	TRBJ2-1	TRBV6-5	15	TGTGCCAGCAGCAGGACTAGCGGGAGGTCCGATGAGCAGTTCTTC	CASSRTSGRSDEQFF
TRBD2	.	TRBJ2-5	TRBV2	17	TGTGCCAGCAGGCCGGGACTAGCGGGGCCCCCTCCAGAGACCCAGTACTTC	CASRPGLAGPPPETQYF
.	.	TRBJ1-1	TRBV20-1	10	TGCCCCCCGGGGGTCACTGAAGCTTTCTTT	CPPGVTEAFF
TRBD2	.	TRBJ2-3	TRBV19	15	TGTGCCAGCCGCCTGGGAGCTAGCGGGCAAGATACGCAGTATTTT	CASRLGASGQDTQYF
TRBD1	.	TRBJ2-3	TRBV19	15	TGTGCCAGTAGCTCAACAGGGGTGCGCACAGATACGCAGTATTTT	CASSSTGVRTDTQYF
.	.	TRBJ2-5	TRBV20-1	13	TGCAGTGCTAGTAGGGGGGGCTTGGAGACCCAGTACTTC	CSASRGGLETQYF
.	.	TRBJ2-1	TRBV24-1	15	TGTGCCACCAGTGATTTGCAAGGGGCCAACAATGAGCAGTTCTTC	CATSDLQGANNEQFF
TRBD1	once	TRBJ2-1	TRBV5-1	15	TGCGCCAGCAGCCGGGGGACAGGGACCTACAATGAGCAGTTCTTC	CASSRGTGTYNEQFF
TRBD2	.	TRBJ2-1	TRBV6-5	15	TGTGCCAGCACGAAGGTACTAGCGGGATTCAATGAGCAGTTCTTC	CASTKVLAGFNEQFF
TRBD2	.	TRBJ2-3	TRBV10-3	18	TGTGCCATCAGTGAGTTAACCGGGACTAGCGGCTTCGGAGATACGCAGTATTTT	CAISELTGTSGFGDTQYF
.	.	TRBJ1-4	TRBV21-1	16	TGTGCCAGCAGCGGCTCAATGACAGCAACTAATGAAAAACTGTTTTTT	CASSGSMTATNEKLFF
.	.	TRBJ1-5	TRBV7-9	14	TGTGCCAGCAGCCCTCCCGAGGTTCCCCAGCCCCAGCATTTT	CASSPPEVPQPQHF
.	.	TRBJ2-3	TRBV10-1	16	TGCGCCAGCAGCCCCGGGACAAGTGTCCGGACAGATACGCAGTATTTT	CASSPGTSVRTDTQYF
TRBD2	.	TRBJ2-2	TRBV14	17	TGTGCCAGCGGGGGACTAGCGGGACCCAGGAACACCGGGGAGCTGTTTTTT	CASGGLAGPRNTGELFF
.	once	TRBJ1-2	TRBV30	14	TGTGCCTGGAGCCCTGCCCTCGGGGGTAGCGGCTACACCTTC	CAWSPALGGSGYTF
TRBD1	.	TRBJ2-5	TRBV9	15	TGTGCCAGCAGCGCCTACCTGGGACAGCAAGAGACCCAGTACTTC	CASSAYLGQQETQYF
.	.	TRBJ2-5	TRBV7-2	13	TGTGCCAGCAGCTTAGTTTCTAAAGAGACCCAGTACTTC	CASSLVSKETQYF
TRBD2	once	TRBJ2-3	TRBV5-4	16	TGTGCCAGCAGCGAAACTAGCGGGCCTAGCACAGATACGCAGTATTTT	CASSETSGPSTDTQYF
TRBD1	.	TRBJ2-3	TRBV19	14	TGTGCCAGTAGTCGGACAGGGCTGGCAGATACGCAGTATTTT	CASSRTGLADTQYF
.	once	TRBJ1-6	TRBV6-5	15	TGTGCCAGCAGAGAGGACGGAGGATATAATTCACCCCTCCACTTT	CASREDGGYNSPLHF
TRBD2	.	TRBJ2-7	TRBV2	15	TGTGCCAGCAGTGTGTCTAGCGGACTAATCTACGAGCAGTACTTC	CASSVSSGLIYEQYF
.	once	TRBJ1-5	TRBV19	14	TGTGCCAGTAGTATAAGTGAGGGCCTGAAGCCCCAGCATTTT	CASSISEGLKPQHF
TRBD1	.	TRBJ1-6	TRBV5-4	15	TGTGCCAGCAGCGATGGACAGGGGTATAATTCACCCCTCCACTTT	CASSDGQGYNSPLHF
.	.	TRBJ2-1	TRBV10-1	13	TGCGCCAGCAGTGAGTCGTTATACAATGAGCAGTTCTTC	CASSESLYNEQFF
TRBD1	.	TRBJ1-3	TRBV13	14	TGTGCCAGCAGCTCTGGACAGGGGAGAAACACCATATATTTT	CASSSGQGRNTIYF
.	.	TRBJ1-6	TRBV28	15	TGTGCCAGCAGTCCTCCGGGACGGGGGGACTCACCCCTCCACTTT	CASSPPGRGDSPLHF
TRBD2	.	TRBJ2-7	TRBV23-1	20	TGCGCCAGCAGTCAAGGAGACAGGGCTAGCGGGAGGGCGGCTCACTATGAGCAGTACTTC	CASSQGDRASGRAAHYEQYF
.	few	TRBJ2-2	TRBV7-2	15	TGTGCCAGCAGCTTAGTGAGGGGGAGTGGCGGGGAGCTGTTTTTT	CASSLVRGSGGELFF
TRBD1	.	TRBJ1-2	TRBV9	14	TGTGCCAGCAGCCCCCGGACAGGACTTCACGGCTACACCTTC	CASSPRTGLHGYTF
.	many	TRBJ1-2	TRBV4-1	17	TGCGCCAGCAGCCAAGGCAGAGTCACAACAGGGAGCTATGGCTACACCTTC	CASSQGRVTTGSYGYTF